The 16 T cell receptor beta chains presented below share a single source sample, sequenced in a study of blood T cell repertoires in COVID-19. Repertoires were generated with immunoSEQ multiplex PCR, while TCRdb's copy carries only in-frame clones and drops some. The sample contains about 140,000 clones, around 83% of which appear only once. Sequencing input: peripheral blood. The source of these receptors is a man aged 25 to 45 with COVID-19, enrolled during active disease.

V usage is TRBV27 and J usage is TRBJ2-1; 7 bases are a match to TRBD2. Germline assignment: CDR1 MNHEY and CDR2 SMNVEV (reference sequence). The CDR3 is 12 residues long. Losses at the gene ends were 2 bases for V and 10 bases for J; bases not matched to a gene: 2. CDR3 sequence reads: CASSLLRGEQFF. The CDR3 DNA reads as TGTGCCAGCAGTTTACTGCGGGGGGAGCAGTTCTTC.

The V gene is TRBV9, the J gene TRBJ2-7; weak D call: TRBD1 (5 bases). Germline CDR1 and CDR2: SGDLS and YYNGEE. Trimming removed 2 bases from V and 6 bases from J, with 15 bases in between. This CDR3 region has 14 residues. CDR3 amino acids: CASSVEARGGEQYF. The CDR3 DNA reads as TGTGCCAGCAGCGTCGAAGCTAGGGGTGGCGAGCAGTACTTC.

This clone was detected only once. V usage is TRBV2 and J usage is TRBJ2-1; the D is unclear. CDR3 length equals 14 residues. V was cut by 7 bases and J by 0 bases, with 10 bases left in between. Germline values: CDR1 SNHLY, CDR2 FYNNEI. This chain's CDR3 is CASTRLASYNEQFF. In nucleotides, the CDR3 is TGTGCCAGCACGAGGCTCGCCTCCTACAATGAGCAGTTCTTC. The full variable domain, with the rest looked up from reference TRBV2 and TRBJ2-1, is EPEVTQTPSHQVTQMGQEVILRCVPISNHLYFYWYRQILGQKVEFLVSFYNNEISEKSEIFDDQFSVERPDGSNFTLKIRSTKLEDSAMYFCASTRLASYNEQFFGPGTRLTVL.

V usage is TRBV5-5 and J usage is TRBJ2-7; a possible D gene is TRBD2 (6 bases). The CDR3 loop spans 13 amino acids. Per germline, CDR1 SGHKS and CDR2 YYEKEE (reference sequence). Deletions cut 5 bases from V and 1 base from J, with 10 bases between. This CDR3 reads CASRRDESYEQYF. As DNA, the CDR3 is TGTGCCAGCAGGCGGGATGAGTCCTACGAGCAGTACTTC.

A few counts support this clone. The genes are TRBV18 and TRBJ2-7; 9 bases line up with TRBD1. V lost 2 bases to trimming and J lost 5 bases; unmatched junction nucleotides: 7. CDR1 and CDR2 (germline): KGHSH, LQKENI. The length of the CDR3 is 15 residues. In DNA form, the CDR3 reads TGTGCCAGCTCACCATTACAGGGGGCGGTCGACGAGCAGTACTTC. Protein product: CASSPLQGAVDEQYF.

This clone was seen only once. CDR3 DNA: TGTGCCAGTAGTATAGCACAGAACTATGGCTACACCTTC. This translates into CASSIAQNYGYTF. The V gene is TRBV19, the J gene TRBJ1-2; D is unclear. CDR1 is LNHDA and CDR2 is SQIVND in the germline V gene (reference sequence). This CDR3 spans 13 amino acids. V lost 1 base, J lost 2 bases, and 5 bases lay in between.

This clone has just a few counts. The chain employs TRBV28 and TRBJ2-1; 15 nucleotides line up with TRBD2. Germline V gene sequence: CDR1 MDHEN, CDR2 SYDVKM. CDR3 length: 16 amino acids. V lost 5 bases, J lost 7 bases, and 6 bases stayed unmatched. CDR3 sequence (DNA): TGTGCCAGCAGTGCCGGGACTAGCGGGAGGATTAATGAGCAGTTCTTC. It translates to CASSAGTSGRINEQFF.

The genes are TRBV10-1 and TRBJ2-3; 8 nucleotides align to TRBD1. The CDR3 is made up of 15 amino acids. The ends lost 3 bases at V and 6 bases at J; junction bases unmatched: 8. Germline CDR1 reads WNHNN; CDR2 reads SYGVQD (reference sequence). The CDR3 spells CASSDGQGGMDTQYF. CDR3 in DNA: TGCGCCAGCAGTGATGGACAGGGTGGTATGGATACGCAGTATTTT.

The rearrangement links TRBV5-4 to TRBJ2-5, with a possible D match to TRBD1 (5 bases). With 2 bases removed from V and 6 bases from J, the gap between germline ends came to 8 bases. The germline V gene encodes CDR1 SGHNT and CDR2 YYREEE (reference sequence). This CDR3 is 12 amino acids long. The CDR3 loop reads CASSLGQQTQYF. The CDR3 DNA reads as TGTGCCAGCAGCTTAGGACAACAGACCCAGTACTTC. Combining the CDR3 with reference TRBV5-4 and TRBJ2-5 gives the whole variable domain ETGVTQSPTHLIKTRGQQVTLRCSSQSGHNTVSWYQQALGQGPQFIFQYYREEENGRGNFPPRFSGLQFPNYSSELNVNALELDDSALYLCASSLGQQTQYFGPGTRLLVL.

Only one count was recorded for this clone. J is TRBJ2-2 and V is TRBV29-1, with TRBD1 matching over 9 bases. The J segment lost 6 bases and the V segment lost 6 bases, leaving 8 bases of the junction unmatched. The V gene's germline CDR1 is SQVTM and CDR2 ANQGSEA. The CDR3 has 14 amino acids. The CDR3 reads CSVGDRDWAGELFF. The CDR3 DNA follows: TGCAGCGTAGGGGACAGGGATTGGGCCGGGGAGCTGTTTTTT.

J is TRBJ2-2 and V is TRBV19; D may be TRBD2 (5 bases). V gave up 5 bases and J gave up 6 bases, with 13 bases separating them. Germline V gene sequence: CDR1 LNHDA, CDR2 SQIVND (reference sequence). The CDR3 covers 14 residues. The DNA for the CDR3 is TGTGCCAGTAGTTGGCGGGCCCCTTCCGGGGAGCTGTTTTTT. Translation: CASSWRAPSGELFF. The variable domain in full, with the rest retrieved from reference TRBV19 and TRBJ2-2, is DGGITQSPKYLFRKEGQNVTLSCEQNLNHDAMYWYRQDPGQGLRLIYYSQIVNDFQKGDIAEGYSVSREKKESFPLTVTSAQKNPTAFYLCASSWRAPSGELFFGEGSRLTVL.

The V and J genes are TRBV7-2 and TRBJ1-6; D may be TRBD1 (5 bases). Per germline, CDR1 SGHTA and CDR2 FQGNSA. The ends were cut back, 3 bases at V and 2 bases at J, with 8 bases in the middle. This CDR3 is built from 15 residues. Here the CDR3 DNA reads TGTGCCAGCAGCTTGGGCAGGGCCTATAATTCACCCCTCCACTTT. Protein product: CASSLGRAYNSPLHF.

The rearrangement links TRBV7-2 to TRBJ2-3; D is ambiguous. CDR1 is SGHTA, CDR2 FQGNSA, per germline. CDR3 length: 14 amino acids. Deletions cut 1 base from V and 6 bases from J, with 11 bases between. The CDR3 region is CASSLGPGGDTQYF. CDR3 bases: TGTGCCAGCAGCTTAGGCCCTGGCGGTGATACGCAGTATTTT.

The V call is TRBV5-1, the J call TRBJ1-5; the D gene is possibly TRBD1 (6 bases). The germline V gene has CDR1 SGHRS and CDR2 YFSETQ. The CDR3 totals 17 residues. V was pared by 5 bases and J by 0 bases, with 18 bases between. This CDR3 is CASSLQPQGYSNQPQHF. Written as DNA, the CDR3 is TGCGCCAGCAGTCTACAACCACAGGGATATAGCAATCAGCCCCAGCATTTT.

The CDR3 loop reads CASSIQGDQPQHF. Written as DNA, the CDR3 is TGTGCCAGTAGTATACAGGGTGATCAGCCCCAGCATTTT. The V call is TRBV19, the J call TRBJ1-5, with D tentatively TRBD1 (5 bases). V dropped 2 bases and J dropped 5 bases, with 7 bases sitting between them. CDR1 is LNHDA and CDR2 is SQIVND in the germline V gene (reference sequence). The CDR3 spans 13 residues.

CDR3 sequence: CASCPHSGTPYEQYF. DNA for the CDR3: TGTGCCAGCTGTCCCCATAGTGGGACTCCCTACGAGCAGTACTTC. V and J are TRBV5-5 and TRBJ2-7; TRBD2 might be the D (6 bases). The V end was cut by 7 bases, the J end by 2 bases, with 19 bases between. The germline CDR1 and CDR2 sequences are SGHKS and YYEKEE (reference sequence). The CDR3 loop spans 15 amino acids.